The 12 T cell receptor beta chains reported below all come from one sample, sequenced in a study of cytomegalovirus exposure and HLA in healthy donors. This PCR relied on a set of 60 Vbeta primers and 13 Jbeta primers. TCRdb's table, derived via immunoSEQ multiplex PCR, lists solely in-frame clones and lacks some. The sample shows 150,000 to 200,000 clones, less than 85% of them seen only once. Sequencing used PBMCs. These TCRs come from a young man in good health and CMV-seronegative.

This clone has more than one count but fewer than ten. The chain recombines TRBV6-5 with TRBJ2-2; 9 bases map to TRBD1. CDR1 is MNHEY and CDR2 is SVGAGI in the germline V gene. The V and J ends lost 2 bases and 8 bases, in that order; junction bases with no gene match: 3. This CDR3 has 14 residues. DNA of the CDR3: TGTGCCAGCAGTTACGGACAGGGGATAGGGGAGCTGTTTTTT. It codes for CASSYGQGIGELFF.

This clone has just one count. The chain employs TRBV5-1 and TRBJ1-2; the D gene is possibly TRBD1 (6 bases). The CDR3 sequence is 13 residues long. In germline, CDR1 is SGHRS, CDR2 YFSETQ. Between the trimmed V and J ends, which lost 7 bases and 8 bases, there was a span of 18 bases. CDR3 nucleotide sequence: TGCGCCAGCGCAAAGACAGGCGGAGAGGGCTACACCTTC. Protein: CASAKTGGEGYTF.

V is TRBV6-5 and J is TRBJ1-6; TRBD1 might be the D (6 bases). The CDR3 totals 14 residues. The germline V gene has CDR1 MNHEY and CDR2 SVGAGI. V gave up 3 bases and J gave up 7 bases, with 10 bases separating them. The chain's CDR3 is CASSYKGGNSPLHF. The CDR3 DNA is TGTGCCAGCAGTTATAAGGGGGGGAATTCACCCCTCCACTTT.

The chain recombines TRBV9 with TRBJ2-6; D perhaps matches TRBD2 (7 bases). The CDR3 runs 20 residues. The V and J ends lost 5 bases and 0 bases respectively, with 24 bases between them. From germline, CDR1 is SGDLS and CDR2 YYNGEE. The CDR3 sequence: CASSLGGGGRTISGANVLTF. The CDR3 DNA follows: TGTGCCAGCAGTCTTGGGGGGGGCGGGAGAACAATCTCTGGGGCCAACGTCCTGACTTTC.

The V call is TRBV5-1, the J call TRBJ2-4, with D perhaps TRBD2 (6 bases). The CDR3 contains 13 residues. With 5 bases removed from V and 1 base from J, the gap between germline ends came to 7 bases. Germline V gives CDR1 SGHRS, CDR2 YFSETQ. DNA of the CDR3: TGCGCCAGCAGGGCGGGGGCCAAAAACATTCAGTACTTC. Protein sequence: CASRAGAKNIQYF.

The V call is TRBV6-5, the J call TRBJ1-2; tentative D call: TRBD1 (6 bases). With 5 bases removed from V and 3 bases from J, the gap between germline ends came to 13 bases. The CDR3 covers 14 residues. The V gene's germline CDR1 is MNHEY and CDR2 SVGAGI. This chain's CDR3 is CASSRDPGDYGYTF. Written as DNA, the CDR3 is TGTGCCAGCAGTCGCGATCCAGGGGACTATGGCTACACCTTC.

The CDR3 DNA follows: TGCGCCAGCAGCCCTAGGACAGGCCCAGGCTCTGGAAACACCATATATTTT. Protein: CASSPRTGPGSGNTIYF. The chain couples TRBV5-1 to TRBJ1-3; TRBD1 matches 7 bases. The CDR3 is made up of 17 amino acids. Germline CDR1 SGHRS, CDR2 YFSETQ. J lost 0 bases, V lost 4 bases, and 10 bases had no gene match.

The chain joins TRBV28 to TRBJ2-7, with D tentatively TRBD2 (5 bases). Trimming removed 6 bases at V and 3 bases at J, with 15 bases between. CDR3 length: 14 residues. Germline V gives CDR1 MDHEN, CDR2 SYDVKM. CDR3 sequence (DNA): TGTGCCAGCAGCCCGGACTTTTCAAACTACGAGCAGTACTTC. The encoded protein is CASSPDFSNYEQYF.

This clone appeared a few times. The rearrangement uses TRBV28 and TRBJ2-6; D is undetermined. The CDR3 consists of 15 residues. CDR1 MDHEN and CDR2 SYDVKM come from the germline V gene. Trimming stripped 6 bases from V and 0 bases from J, with 9 bases between. The DNA of the CDR3 is TGTGCCAGCAGCACGCCGAGCTCTGGGGCCAACGTCCTGACTTTC. Its protein is CASSTPSSGANVLTF.

CDR3 bases: TGTGCCAGCAGGGACCCACTAGCGATCCGAAACTACGAGCAGTACTTC. Its protein is CASRDPLAIRNYEQYF. This chain uses TRBV2 with TRBJ2-7; 7 bases match TRBD2. V gave up 6 bases and J gave up 3 bases; unmatched junction bases: 14. Germline CDR1 is SNHLY and CDR2 is FYNNEI. CDR3 size: 16 residues.

The V call is TRBV5-8, the J call TRBJ2-1, with D possibly being TRBD2 (6 bases). The CDR3 covers 12 residues. V dropped 4 bases and J dropped 8 bases, with 10 bases sitting between them. Germline CDR1 is SGHTS and CDR2 is YDEGEE. CDR3 region: CASSRRGYEQFF. Here the CDR3 DNA reads TGTGCCAGCAGCCGCCGGGGGTATGAGCAGTTCTTC.

This clone was observed a single time. The chain carries TRBV7-2 and TRBJ1-1, with D possibly TRBD1 on 6 matching bases. The CDR3 is 14 residues long. Germline CDR1 reads SGHTA; CDR2 reads FQGNSA. The ends were cut back, 1 base at V and 2 bases at J, with 8 bases in the middle. CDR3: CASSLDRVNTEAFF. CDR3 DNA sequence: TGTGCCAGCAGCTTAGACAGGGTTAACACTGAAGCTTTCTTT.